This TCR beta chain was found in a study of shared clonotypes between healthy human individuals. Each replicate PCR on the sorted subsets used 150 to 200 ng DNA (roughly 30,000 T cell genomes). Only in-frame clones appear in the TCRdb table, and some are missing; sequencing was by immunoSEQ multiplex PCR. The table lists 1,400,000 or so clones, roughly 98.5% of them singletons. Participating donors were healthy, HIV-negative adults free of recent acute infections or vaccinations. The donor cohort consisted entirely of Caucasian adults residing in Nashville, Tennessee. Material: naive CD4+ T cells sorted from blood. This sample's subset: CD45RA+ positively selected. This clonotype originated in a man aged 25 to 40 in good health.

CDR3: CASSPGSEGNQPQHF. The CDR3 DNA reads as TGCGCCAGCAGCCCTGGATCGGAAGGCAATCAGCCCCAGCATTTT. The chain couples TRBV5-1 to TRBJ1-5; D uncertain. Germline V lookup: CDR1 SGHRS, CDR2 YFSETQ. V lost 4 bases and J 2 bases, leaving 13 bases between the germline ends. The CDR3 spans 15 residues.